The rows below give T cell receptor beta chains drawn from one sample of a study of T cells in Graves' hyperthyroidism and ophthalmopathy. TCRdb re-called the multiplex PCR reads through MiXCR, storing one row per CDR3 protein. There are fewer than 650,000 distinct CDR3 sequences in the sample; roughly 14% occur only once, and around 4.1% lies in the top ten. The specimen sequenced was blood. Source of these receptors: a woman aged 35 to 49 with Graves' ophthalmopathy. CDR3s include the opening cysteine and the closing phenylalanine or tryptophan. A D gene is named only where the DNA matches it firmly. Clone size, where shown, is once, few, many, or a class for clones that have expanded.

d_gene	abundance	j_gene	v_gene	CDR3nt	CDR3aa
.	few	TRBJ2-7	TRBV7-8	TGTGCCAGCAGCCTCCACTCGATTGAGGCTGAAATCGAGCAGTACTTC	CASSLHSIEAEIEQYF
TRBD1	.	TRBJ1-1	TRBV6-2/TRBV6-3	TGTGCCAGCAGCCGCTCCGGGGCAGGGGGTTACATGAACACTGAAGCTTTCTTT	CASSRSGAGGYMNTEAFF
.	.	TRBJ2-5	TRBV4-1	TGCGCCAGCAGCCAAGATCCCTCTAGCGCGGGGACCCAGTACTTC	CASSQDPSSAGTQYF
.	.	TRBJ1-1	TRBV12-3/TRBV12-4	TGTGCCAGTATACCGGGACGGATGAACACTGAAGCTTTCTTT	CASIPGRMNTEAFF
TRBD2	.	TRBJ2-6	TRBV19	TGTGCCAGTACTCTAGCGGGACGTGGGGCCAACGTCCTGACTTTC	CASTLAGRGANVLTF
.	many	TRBJ2-5	TRBV20-1	TGCAGTGCTAGAGATGGGGGGACCGAGACCCAGTACTTC	CSARDGGTETQYF
TRBD2	.	TRBJ2-7	TRBV20-1	TGCAGTGCTAGAGATCTAAACTGGGAGGGCACCTCGAGGGAGCAGTACTTC	CSARDLNWEGTSREQYF
.	.	TRBJ2-2	TRBV29-1	TGCAGCGTTGGAGGGGAAACCGGGGAGCTGTTTTTT	CSVGGETGELFF
.	many	TRBJ1-2	TRBV4-1	TGCGCCAGCAGCCAAGAAAGGTTCCGTCTTTATGGCTACACCTTC	CASSQERFRLYGYTF
.	many	TRBJ2-4	TRBV12-3/TRBV12-4	TGTGCCAGCAGTTTAATGTCATCGGACATTCAGTACTTC	CASSLMSSDIQYF
TRBD2	many	TRBJ2-7	TRBV6-2/TRBV6-3	TGTGCCAGCAGTTACCTCAGCGGGGGCTACGAGCAGTACTTC	CASSYLSGGYEQYF